The rows below give T cell receptor beta chains drawn from one sample of a study of breast tumors, draining lymph nodes, adjacent tissues. TCRdb fed the multiplex PCR reads into MiXCR, producing one record per CDR3 protein. Counted here are 200,000 to 250,000 distinct CDR3 sequences, less than 40% occurring once; the ten biggest clones make up just over 1.4%. The sequencing sample was made of axillary lymph node tissue. Receptor source: a female donor with breast cancer. Some clones in this sample may be carry-over from other donors' samples. The CDR3 runs from the conserved cysteine through the conserved F or W. The D gene is left open where the match is weak. Not every row has a clone size; where given, it reads once, few, many or a size class.

d_call	clone_size	v_call	j_call	cdr3_nt	cdr3_aa
TRBD2	many	TRBV7-3	TRBJ2-1	TGTGCCAGCAGCTTTGCGACTAGCGGGAGAAATGAGCAGTTCTTC	CASSFATSGRNEQFF
.	.	TRBV18	TRBJ1-1	TGTGCCAGCTCACCACTGGGGCAGGGCACTGAAGCTTTCTTT	CASSPLGQGTEAFF
.	.	TRBV20-1	TRBJ2-5	TGCAGTGTGGAGGGAAGCGAGACACAGACCCAGTACTTC	CSVEGSETQTQYF
.	many	TRBV5-5	TRBJ1-2	TGTGCCAGCAGCTTGAACAACTATGGCTACACCTTC	CASSLNNYGYTF
.	.	TRBV5-1	TRBJ1-1	TGCGCCAGCAGCTTGCGGTCACGTAGAACAGGTGAAGCTTTCTTT	CASSLRSRRTGEAFF
.	many	TRBV5-8	TRBJ2-5	TGTGCCAGCAGCCGCCGGGCCGGTGGGGGAGAGACCCAGTACTTC	CASSRRAGGGETQYF
.	.	TRBV2	TRBJ2-3	TGTGCCACCAGTGTTCCGACCGGGGCAGGCACAGATACGCAGTATTTC	CATSVPTGAGTDTQYF
TRBD1	.	TRBV29-1	TRBJ2-7	TGCAGCGTTGGACAGGGAACCTACGAGCAGTACTTC	CSVGQGTYEQYF
TRBD2	.	TRBV20-1	TRBJ2-7	TGCAGTGCTAGTGATATGCCTAGCGGGACAAGCTACGAGCAGTACTTC	CSASDMPSGTSYEQYF
.	.	TRBV6-6	TRBJ1-1	TGTGCCAGCAGTTACGGGGGGAGTACTGAAGCTTTCTTT	CASSYGGSTEAFF